Following are 9 T cell receptor beta chains from one sample sequenced in a study of shared clonotypes between healthy human individuals. Measured with immunoSEQ multiplex PCR; TCRdb has only the in-frame clones, and not every one. Altogether 760,000 or so clones are present, about 96% being singletons, with the ten largest covering 0.2% to 0.25%. Naivety among CD8 cells was defined by CD45RO negativity and positive CCR7 selection, thereby excluding terminally differentiated effector memory CD45RA+ cells. Sequenced: naive CD8+ T cells sorted from blood. The receptor source for this set is a man aged 25-45 years in good health.

The rearrangement uses TRBV5-1 and TRBJ2-3; the D is unclear. Germline V gene data show CDR1 as SGHRS and CDR2 as YFSETQ. The CDR3 loop spans 16 amino acids. Trimming left V 0 bases short and J 2 bases short, with 13 bases between. DNA for the CDR3: TGCGCCAGCAGCTTGGGGATACTGACTTCCACAGATACGCAGTATTTT. As protein: CASSLGILTSTDTQYF.

The chain combines TRBV7-9 with TRBJ1-2, with 7 bases that match TRBD1. The CDR3 runs to 16 residues. With 0 bases clipped from V and 3 bases from J, the junction kept 7 bases outside the gene matches. Looked up from germline, CDR1 is SEHNR and CDR2 is FQNEAQ (reference sequence). As DNA, the CDR3 is TGTGCCAGCAGCTTAGCCGGGACAGAGTATCACTATGGCTACACCTTC. Translation gives CASSLAGTEYHYGYTF.

This clone appeared once. V and J are TRBV19 and TRBJ1-5, with D unresolved. V gave up 2 bases and J gave up 2 bases, with 13 bases separating them. The germline CDR1 and CDR2 sequences are LNHDA and SQIVND (reference sequence). There are 16 residues in the CDR3. The DNA for the CDR3 is TGTGCCAGTAGTATACCGGCGGGATTGGGCAATCAGCCCCAGCATTTT. Protein sequence: CASSIPAGLGNQPQHF.

The chain couples TRBV2 to TRBJ1-5, with D uncertain. V lost 1 base and J lost 0, with 7 bases in between. The CDR3 runs to 15 residues. Germline CDR1 SNHLY, CDR2 FYNNEI. CDR3 bases: TGTGCCAGCAGTGAAGGGATAAATAGCAATCAGCCCCAGCATTTT. As protein: CASSEGINSNQPQHF.

The count of this clone is one. The rearrangement uses TRBV7-2 and TRBJ2-3; D might be TRBD2 (7 bases). The CDR3 is 17 amino acids. The V gene's germline CDR1 is SGHTA and CDR2 FQGNSA. Trimming stripped 1 base from V and 4 bases from J, with 18 bases between. CDR3 DNA sequence: TGTGCCAGCAGCTTAGGGGCAGGGGAGGGATTCCCAGATACGCAGTATTTT. It encodes CASSLGAGEGFPDTQYF.

The rearrangement links TRBV19 to TRBJ2-7; 8 nucleotides match TRBD2. V gave up 3 bases and J gave up 1 base; unmatched junction bases: 2. The germline CDR1 and CDR2 sequences are LNHDA and SQIVND (reference sequence). The CDR3 sequence is 14 residues long. The CDR3 spells CASSIIAGSYEQYF. DNA for the CDR3: TGTGCCAGTAGTATCATAGCGGGGTCCTACGAGCAGTACTTC.

The chain has TRBV5-1 and TRBJ2-7; D gene uncertain. This CDR3 contains 12 residues. Trimming left V 6 bases short and J 0 bases short, with 7 bases between. Germline V gives CDR1 SGHRS, CDR2 YFSETQ. This chain's CDR3 is CASTDSSYEQYF. CDR3 DNA: TGCGCCAGCACGGATTCCTCCTACGAGCAGTACTTC.

This sequence joins TRBV19 and TRBJ2-1; 8 positions match TRBD2. Germline-derived CDR1 and CDR2 are LNHDA and SQIVND (reference sequence). J lost 1 base, V lost 4 bases, and 9 bases had no gene match. The CDR3 runs to 17 residues. The CDR3 DNA sequence: TGTGCCAGTAGTACAACTAGCGGCACGGATTCCTACAATGAGCAGTTCTTC. This encodes CASSTTSGTDSYNEQFF.

V is TRBV4-3 and J is TRBJ2-1, with 10 bases lining up with TRBD2. The ends lost 4 bases at V and 7 bases at J; junction bases unmatched: 10. In germline, CDR1 is LGHNA, CDR2 YSLEER. The CDR3 spans 16 residues. The CDR3 bases are TGCGCCAGCAGCCGCATCCTAGCGGGAGAAGGGAATGAGCAGTTCTTC. Residues: CASSRILAGEGNEQFF.